This T cell receptor (beta chain) was sequenced in a study of T-cell reconstitution after alpha-beta-depleted transplantation in children. This clonotype was observed a few times. Its antigen is still unknown. Researchers prepared the TCRbeta library using unique molecular identifiers, the study reports. Using its own MiXCR run on the PCR reads, TCRdb lists one record per CDR3 protein. This table holds hundreds of thousands of distinct CDR3 sequences, nearly 8% found once. Overall study findings and caveats: Day-60 TCRbeta diversity that was high in some patients was derived from surviving recipient T cells and thymic progenitors. By one year post-transplant, T-cell counts and diversity largely arose from T cells that were newly produced. At around two months after transplant, the alpha-beta T cells were reportedly derived from several hundred expanded clones that came from non-depleted graft cells.

Trimming pared 3 bases from V and 4 bases from J, leaving 17 bases between. CDR1 is SEHNR, CDR2 FQNEAQ, per germline (reference sequence). CDR3 length: 16 residues. This TCR was sampled from a female patient between 2 and 10 years old who had a stem cell transplant for Fanconi anemia, so the T cells may come from the graft donor. V is TRBV7-9 and J is TRBJ2-3, with D hard to call. The sequencing here drew on peripheral blood, taken 360 days after TCRalphabeta/CD19-depleted stem cell transplant. CDR3 DNA sequence: TGTGCCAGCAGCTTGCCAGCTTTAAATGATCCAGATACGCAGTATTTT. Protein: CASSLPALNDPDTQYF.